This T cell receptor beta chain was identified in a study of cytomegalovirus exposure and HLA in healthy donors. Trimming left V 5 bases short and J 8 bases short, with 12 bases between. Germline CDR1 and CDR2: MNHEY and SVGAGI. CDR3 size: 12 residues. PCR employed 60 Vbeta and 13 Jbeta primers. Profiled with immunoSEQ multiplex PCR; TCRdb holds only in-frame clones, not every one. The sample data list 160,000 or so clones. The sequence was collected from a man aged 25-45 years in good health and CMV-seronegative. Material: PBMCs. This chain connects TRBV6-5 to TRBJ1-2; no firm D call. As DNA, the CDR3 is TGTGCCAGCAGTCCTGGTCCTCGGGGCTACACCTTC. The encoded protein is CASSPGPRGYTF.